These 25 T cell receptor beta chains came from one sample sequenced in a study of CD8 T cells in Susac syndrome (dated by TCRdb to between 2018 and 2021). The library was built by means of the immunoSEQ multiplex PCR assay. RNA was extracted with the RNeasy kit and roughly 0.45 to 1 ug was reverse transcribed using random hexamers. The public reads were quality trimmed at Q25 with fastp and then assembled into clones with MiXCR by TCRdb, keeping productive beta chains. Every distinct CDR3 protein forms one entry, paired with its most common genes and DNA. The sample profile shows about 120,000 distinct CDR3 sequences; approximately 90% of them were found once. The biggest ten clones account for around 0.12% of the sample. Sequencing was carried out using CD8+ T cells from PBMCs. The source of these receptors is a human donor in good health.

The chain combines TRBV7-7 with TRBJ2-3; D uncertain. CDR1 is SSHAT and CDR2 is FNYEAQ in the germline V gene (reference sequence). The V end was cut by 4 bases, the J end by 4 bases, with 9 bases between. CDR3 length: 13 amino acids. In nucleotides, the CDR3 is TGTGCCAGCAGCTATACGCTCGCAGATACGCAGTATTTT. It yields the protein CASSYTLADTQYF.

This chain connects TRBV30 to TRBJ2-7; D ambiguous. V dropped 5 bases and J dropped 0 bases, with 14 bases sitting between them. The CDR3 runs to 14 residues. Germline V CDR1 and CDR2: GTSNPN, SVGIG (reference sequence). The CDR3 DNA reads TGTGCCTGGTCAGGTGTAATCGGCTCCTACGAGCAGTACTTC. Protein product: CAWSGVIGSYEQYF. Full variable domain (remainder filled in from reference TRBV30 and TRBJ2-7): SQTIHQWPATLVQPVGSPLSLECTVEGTSNPNLYWYRQAAGRGLQLLFYSVGIGQISSEVPQNLSASRPQDRQFILSSKKLLLSDSGFYLCAWSGVIGSYEQYFGPGTRLTVT.

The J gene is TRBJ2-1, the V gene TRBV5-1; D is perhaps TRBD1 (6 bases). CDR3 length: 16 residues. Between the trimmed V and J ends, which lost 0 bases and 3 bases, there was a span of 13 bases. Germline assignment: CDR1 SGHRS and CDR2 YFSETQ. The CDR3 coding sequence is TGCGCCAGCAGCTTGGGGACAGACCCCATCTACAATGAGCAGTTCTTC. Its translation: CASSLGTDPIYNEQFF.

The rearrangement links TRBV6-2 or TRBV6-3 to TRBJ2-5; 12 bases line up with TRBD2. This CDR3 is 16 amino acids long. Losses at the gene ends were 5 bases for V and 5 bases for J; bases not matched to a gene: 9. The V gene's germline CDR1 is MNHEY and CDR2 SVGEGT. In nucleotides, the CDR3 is TGTGCCAGCAGTGATACTAGCGGGAGGCCTTGGGAGACCCAGTACTTC. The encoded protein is CASSDTSGRPWETQYF.

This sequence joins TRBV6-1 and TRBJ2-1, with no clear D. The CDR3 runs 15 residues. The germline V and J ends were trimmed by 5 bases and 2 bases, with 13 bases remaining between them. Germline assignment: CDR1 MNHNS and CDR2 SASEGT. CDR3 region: CASSWQTDPYNEQFF. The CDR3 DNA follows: TGTGCCAGCAGTTGGCAGACCGATCCCTACAATGAGCAGTTCTTC.

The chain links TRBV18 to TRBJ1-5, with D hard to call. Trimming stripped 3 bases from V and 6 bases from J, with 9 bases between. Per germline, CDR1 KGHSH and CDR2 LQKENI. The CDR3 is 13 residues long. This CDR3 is CASSPQPAQPQHF. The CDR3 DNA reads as TGTGCCAGCTCACCCCAGCCCGCTCAGCCCCAGCATTTT. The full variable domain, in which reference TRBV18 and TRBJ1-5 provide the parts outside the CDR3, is NAGVMQNPRHLVRRRGQEARLRCSPMKGHSHVYWYRQLPEEGLKFMVYLQKENIIDESGMPKERFSAEFPKEGPSILRIQQVVRGDSAAYFCASSPQPAQPQHFGDGTRLSIL.

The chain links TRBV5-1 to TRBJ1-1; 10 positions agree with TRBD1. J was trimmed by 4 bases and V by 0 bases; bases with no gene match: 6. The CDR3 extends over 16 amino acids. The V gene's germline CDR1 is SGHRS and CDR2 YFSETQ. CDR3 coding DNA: TGCGCCAGCAGCTTGGCACTCGGACAGGGGGGCACTGAAGCTTTCTTT. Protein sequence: CASSLALGQGGTEAFF. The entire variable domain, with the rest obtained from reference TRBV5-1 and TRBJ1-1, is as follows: KAGVTQTPRYLIKTRGQQVTLSCSPISGHRSVSWYQQTPGQGLQFLFEYFSETQRNKGNFPGRFSGRQFSNSRSEMNVSTLELGDSALYLCASSLALGQGGTEAFFGQGTRLTVV.

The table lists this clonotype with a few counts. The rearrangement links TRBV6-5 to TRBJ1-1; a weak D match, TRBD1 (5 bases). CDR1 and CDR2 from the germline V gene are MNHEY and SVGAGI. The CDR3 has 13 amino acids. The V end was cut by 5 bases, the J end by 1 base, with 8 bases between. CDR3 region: CASSPTGNTEAFF. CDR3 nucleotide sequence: TGTGCCAGCAGTCCAACAGGGAACACTGAAGCTTTCTTT.

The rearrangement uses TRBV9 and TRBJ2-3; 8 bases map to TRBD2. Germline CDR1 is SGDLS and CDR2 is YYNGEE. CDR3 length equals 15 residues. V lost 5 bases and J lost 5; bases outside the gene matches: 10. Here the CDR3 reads CASSPPTGGRDTQYF. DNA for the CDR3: TGTGCCAGCAGTCCTCCAACGGGGGGGAGAGATACGCAGTATTTT.

The DNA of the CDR3 is TGTGCCAGCAGCCCCGGGATAAACACCGGGGAGCTGTTTTTT. The encoded protein is CASSPGINTGELFF. The chain combines TRBV7-2 with TRBJ2-2; weak D call: TRBD2 (5 bases). V lost 5 bases, J lost 2 bases, and 9 bases lay in between. The CDR3 totals 14 residues. CDR1 is SGHTA and CDR2 is FQGNSA in the germline V gene.

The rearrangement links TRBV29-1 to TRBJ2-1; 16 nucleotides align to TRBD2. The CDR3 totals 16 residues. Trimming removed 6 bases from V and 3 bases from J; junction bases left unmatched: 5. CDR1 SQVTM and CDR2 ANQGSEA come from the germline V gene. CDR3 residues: CSVTGTSGRGYNEQFF. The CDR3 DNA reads TGCAGCGTAACCGGGACTAGCGGGAGGGGCTACAATGAGCAGTTCTTC.

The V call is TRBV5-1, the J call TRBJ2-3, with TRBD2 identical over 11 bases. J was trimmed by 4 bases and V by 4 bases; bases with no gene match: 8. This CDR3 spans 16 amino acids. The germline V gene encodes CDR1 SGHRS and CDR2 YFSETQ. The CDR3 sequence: CASSRSTSGIADTQYF. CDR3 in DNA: TGCGCCAGCAGCCGTTCGACTAGCGGGATAGCAGATACGCAGTATTTT.

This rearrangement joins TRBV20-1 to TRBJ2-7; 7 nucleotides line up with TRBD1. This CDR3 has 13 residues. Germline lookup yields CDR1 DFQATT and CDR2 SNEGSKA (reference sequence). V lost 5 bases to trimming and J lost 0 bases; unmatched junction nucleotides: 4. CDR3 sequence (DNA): TGCAGTGCTGGGACAGCAATCTCCTACGAGCAGTACTTC. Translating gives CSAGTAISYEQYF.

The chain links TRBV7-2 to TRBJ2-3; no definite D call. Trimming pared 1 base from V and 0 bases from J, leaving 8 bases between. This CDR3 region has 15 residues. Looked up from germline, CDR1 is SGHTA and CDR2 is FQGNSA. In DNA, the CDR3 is TGTGCCAGCAGCTTAGGTCACGTAAGCACAGATACGCAGTATTTT. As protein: CASSLGHVSTDTQYF.

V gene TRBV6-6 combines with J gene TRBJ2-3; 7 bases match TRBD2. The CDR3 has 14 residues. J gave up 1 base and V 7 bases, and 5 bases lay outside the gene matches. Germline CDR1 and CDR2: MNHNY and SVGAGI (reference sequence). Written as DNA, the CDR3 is TGTGCCAGCACTCGGAGCGGGGGCACAGATACGCAGTATTTT. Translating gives CASTRSGGTDTQYF.

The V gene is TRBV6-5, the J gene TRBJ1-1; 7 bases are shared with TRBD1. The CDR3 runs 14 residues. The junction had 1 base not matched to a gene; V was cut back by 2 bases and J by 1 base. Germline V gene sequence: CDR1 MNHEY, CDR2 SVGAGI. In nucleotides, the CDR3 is TGTGCCAGCAGTTACGGGACAGAGAACACTGAAGCTTTCTTT. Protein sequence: CASSYGTENTEAFF.

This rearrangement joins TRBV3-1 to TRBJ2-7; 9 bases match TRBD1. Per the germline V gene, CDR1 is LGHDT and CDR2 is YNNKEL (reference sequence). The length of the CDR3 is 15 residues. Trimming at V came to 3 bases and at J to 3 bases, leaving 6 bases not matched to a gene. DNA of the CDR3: TGTGCCAGCAGCCAGGCGAACAGGGGGCTCTACGAGCAGTACTTC. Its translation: CASSQANRGLYEQYF.

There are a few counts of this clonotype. CDR3 amino acids: CSAGGRNTEAFF. The DNA of the CDR3 is TGCAGCGCAGGGGGCAGGAACACTGAAGCTTTCTTT. This chain links TRBV29-1 with TRBJ1-1; the match to TRBD1 covers 8 bases. V was pared by 7 bases and J by 1 base, with 2 bases of the junction left unmatched. The CDR3 extends over 12 amino acids. Germline CDR1 is SQVTM and CDR2 is ANQGSEA. Full variable domain (rest looked up from reference TRBV29-1 and TRBJ1-1): SAVISQKPSRDICQRGTSLTIQCQVDSQVTMMFWYRQQPGQSLTLIATANQGSEATYESGFVIDKFPISRPNLTFSTLTVSNMSPEDSSIYLCSAGGRNTEAFFGQGTRLTVV.

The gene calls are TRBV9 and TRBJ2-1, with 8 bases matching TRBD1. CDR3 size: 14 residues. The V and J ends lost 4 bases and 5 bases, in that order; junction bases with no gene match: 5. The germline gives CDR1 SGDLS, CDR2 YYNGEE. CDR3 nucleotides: TGTGCCAGCAGCTGGACAGGGCTAAACAATGAGCAGTTCTTC. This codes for CASSWTGLNNEQFF. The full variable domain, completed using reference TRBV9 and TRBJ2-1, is DSGVTQTPKHLITATGQRVTLRCSPRSGDLSVYWYQQSLDQGLQFLIQYYNGEERAKGNILERFSAQQFPDLHSELNLSSLELGDSALYFCASSWTGLNNEQFFGPGTRLTVL.

In DNA, the CDR3 is TGCGCCAGCAGCTTTGGATCGACAGTAAACATTCAGTACTTC. Protein sequence: CASSFGSTVNIQYF. V is TRBV5-1 and J is TRBJ2-4; tentatively, D is TRBD1 (5 bases). Germline CDR1 and CDR2: SGHRS and YFSETQ. V lost 2 bases, J lost 6 bases, and 12 bases lay in between. This CDR3 has 14 amino acids.

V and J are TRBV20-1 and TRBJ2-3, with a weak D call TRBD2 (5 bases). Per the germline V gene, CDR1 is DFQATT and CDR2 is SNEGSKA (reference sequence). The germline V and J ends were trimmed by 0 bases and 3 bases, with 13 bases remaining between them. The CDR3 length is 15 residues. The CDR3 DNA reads TGCAGTGCTAGAGATCCACGGAGGAATACAGATACGCAGTATTTT. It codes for CSARDPRRNTDTQYF.

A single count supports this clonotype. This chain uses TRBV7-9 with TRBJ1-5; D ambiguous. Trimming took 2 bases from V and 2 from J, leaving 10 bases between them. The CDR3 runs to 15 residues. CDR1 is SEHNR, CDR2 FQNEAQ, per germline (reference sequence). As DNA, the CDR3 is TGTGCCAGCAGCTTATCGGGTGCGGGCAATCAGCCCCAGCATTTT. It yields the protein CASSLSGAGNQPQHF.

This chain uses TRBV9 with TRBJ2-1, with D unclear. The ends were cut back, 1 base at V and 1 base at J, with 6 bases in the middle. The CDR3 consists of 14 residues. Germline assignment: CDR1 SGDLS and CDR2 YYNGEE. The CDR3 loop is CASSVSSSYNEQFF. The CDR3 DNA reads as TGTGCCAGCAGCGTATCGAGTTCCTACAATGAGCAGTTCTTC.

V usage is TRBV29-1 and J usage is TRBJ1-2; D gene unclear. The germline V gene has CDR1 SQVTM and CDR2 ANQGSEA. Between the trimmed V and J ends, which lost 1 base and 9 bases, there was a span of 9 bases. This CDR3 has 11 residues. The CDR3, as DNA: TGCAGCGTTGAAGTTCGGCTTAGCTACACCTTC. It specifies CSVEVRLSYTF.

CDR3 protein: CASSNPARHYEQYF. The CDR3 bases are TGTGCCAGCAGTAACCCAGCTCGCCATTACGAGCAGTACTTC. This chain links TRBV12-3 or TRBV12-4 with TRBJ2-7; D unclear. The CDR3 is made up of 14 amino acids. V was pared by 5 bases and J by 4 bases, with 15 bases between.